One and the same sample provided the 28 T cell receptor beta chains below, sequenced in a study of shared clonotypes between healthy human individuals. Produced via immunoSEQ multiplex PCR; TCRdb's table is partial and in-frame only. This table holds about 2.3 million clones, under 95% found once. Sequenced: naive CD4+ T cells from PBMCs. Sample subset: CD45RA+ positively selected. The receptors were gathered from a man aged 18-30 years in good health. Some clones in this sample may be carry-over from other donors' samples.

The J gene is TRBJ1-5, the V gene TRBV30; 8 bases map to TRBD1. Germline values: CDR1 GTSNPN, CDR2 SVGIG (reference sequence). V lost 5 bases and J lost 1; bases outside the gene matches: 7. This CDR3 has 15 residues. This CDR3 reads CAWGRQGWSNQPQHF. The CDR3 nucleotides read TGTGCCTGGGGTAGACAGGGGTGGAGCAATCAGCCCCAGCATTTT.

The chain is built from TRBV5-1 and TRBJ2-5; no firm D call. The CDR3 spans 14 residues. Germline-derived CDR1 and CDR2 are SGHRS and YFSETQ. V was shortened by 1 base and J by 4 bases, with 11 bases between the two germline ends. The CDR3 nucleotides read TGCGCCAGCAGCTTGAAAGGGTTTGGAGAGACCCAGTACTTC. Its protein is CASSLKGFGETQYF.

The chain couples TRBV5-1 to TRBJ1-5; D is uncertain. The germline gives CDR1 SGHRS, CDR2 YFSETQ. Trimming cost V 0 bases and J 7 bases, with 8 bases left between them. This CDR3 contains 13 residues. The CDR3 sequence: CASSLAPGQPQHF. The CDR3 DNA reads TGCGCCAGCAGCTTGGCCCCCGGGCAGCCCCAGCATTTT.

This clone was counted a single time. This chain connects TRBV11-2 to TRBJ1-1; 7 nucleotides align to TRBD1. Germline CDR1 and CDR2: SGHAT and FQNNGV. V lost 6 bases and J lost 2; bases outside the gene matches: 9. The CDR3 spans 15 residues. CDR3 nucleotides: TGTGCCAGCAGGGGTATAAGGGGGCGAAACACTGAAGCTTTCTTT. Translating it yields CASRGIRGRNTEAFF.

Of note for this clone: The sample has other DNA sequences that encode this CDR3 too. The chain couples TRBV28 to TRBJ2-7; D remains ambiguous. Trimming stripped 2 bases from V and 2 bases from J, with 10 bases between. CDR1 and CDR2 from the germline V gene are MDHEN and SYDVKM. The CDR3 runs to 14 residues. The DNA of the CDR3 is TGTGCCAGCAGTTTACTAGGGCCGACCTACGAGCAGTACTTC. It yields the protein CASSLLGPTYEQYF.

Worth noting for this clone: Within the sample, other DNA sequences also encode this same CDR3. The CDR3 sequence: CASSERPTDTQYF. The CDR3 nucleotides are TGTGCCAGCAGTGAAAGACCCACAGATACGCAGTATTTT. The chain joins TRBV2 to TRBJ2-3; D is ambiguous. The V gene lost 2 bases and the J gene lost 2 bases, with 5 bases spanning the gap. Germline V gene lookup returns CDR1 SNHLY and CDR2 FYNNEI. This CDR3 has 13 residues. The full variable domain, completed using reference TRBV2 and TRBJ2-3, is EPEVTQTPSHQVTQMGQEVILRCVPISNHLYFYWYRQILGQKVEFLVSFYNNEISEKSEIFDDQFSVERPDGSNFTLKIRSTKLEDSAMYFCASSERPTDTQYFGPGTRLTVL.

This chain connects TRBV18 to TRBJ2-3, with 9 bases aligning to TRBD2. Germline CDR1 is KGHSH and CDR2 is LQKENI. V lost 3 bases and J lost 5; bases outside the gene matches: 9. This CDR3 is 16 amino acids long. The CDR3 DNA sequence: TGTGCCAGCTCACCCCCCGCTAGCGGGATGATAGATACGCAGTATTTT. Protein product: CASSPPASGMIDTQYF.

This clone was seen a single time. The gene calls are TRBV14 and TRBJ2-5, with 10 positions matching TRBD1. The CDR3 loop spans 13 amino acids. The germline V gene encodes CDR1 SGHDN and CDR2 FVKESK. Trimming at V came to 5 bases and at J to 7 bases, leaving 4 bases not matched to a gene. DNA of the CDR3: TGTGCCAGCAGCTTTCGGACAGGGGGGACCCAGTACTTC. Translating gives CASSFRTGGTQYF.

A note on this clone: Other nucleotide sequences from this sample produce the same CDR3. The J gene is TRBJ1-1, the V gene TRBV28; D remains unclear. The CDR3 sequence is 11 residues long. Germline values: CDR1 MDHEN, CDR2 SYDVKM. Trimming took 6 bases from V and 8 from J, leaving 10 bases between them. CDR3 DNA sequence: TGTGCCAGCAGAGGTGCAACAGAAGCTTTCTTT. Protein sequence: CASRGATEAFF.

V gene TRBV4-1 combines with J gene TRBJ1-2; TRBD1 might be the D (5 bases). Germline V gene data show CDR1 as MGHRA and CDR2 as YSYEKL. Trimming pared 6 bases from V and 7 bases from J, leaving 18 bases between. The CDR3 spans 14 residues. CDR3 sequence: CASRSPVGGSGYTF. DNA of the CDR3: TGCGCCAGCAGGTCCCCCGTTGGGGGTTCTGGCTACACCTTC.

This chain links TRBV28 with TRBJ1-1, with TRBD1 as a possible D gene (5 bases). Trimming stripped 1 base from V and 5 bases from J, with 17 bases between. The length of the CDR3 is 16 residues. CDR1 is MDHEN and CDR2 is SYDVKM in the germline V gene. The DNA for the CDR3 is TGTGCCAGCAGTTTATACGGTCGGGGGTGGGAGACTGAAGCTTTCTTT. Its protein is CASSLYGRGWETEAFF.

This clone was found a few times. Other DNA sequences in the same sample also yield this CDR3. The gene calls are TRBV5-1 and TRBJ2-6; D is undetermined. The germline CDR1 and CDR2 sequences are SGHRS and YFSETQ. This CDR3 is built from 14 residues. Trimming shortened V by 5 bases and J by 0 bases, and 6 bases separated the two germline ends. CDR3: CASSDPSGANVLTF. The CDR3 DNA reads as TGCGCCAGCAGTGACCCCTCTGGGGCCAACGTCCTGACTTTC.

This rearrangement joins TRBV5-5 to TRBJ2-2; no firm D call. This CDR3 contains 17 residues. V lost 3 bases and J 4 bases, leaving 19 bases between the germline ends. CDR1 is SGHKS, CDR2 YYEKEE, per germline (reference sequence). The CDR3 region is CASSSPDLGGPTGELFF. CDR3 in DNA: TGTGCCAGCAGCTCACCCGACCTAGGCGGACCCACCGGGGAGCTGTTTTTT. Based on the CDR3 plus reference TRBV5-5 and TRBJ2-2, the full variable domain is DAGVTQSPTHLIKTRGQQVTLRCSPISGHKSVSWYQQVLGQGPQFIFQYYEKEERGRGNFPDRFSARQFPNYSSELNVNALLLGDSALYLCASSSPDLGGPTGELFFGEGSRLTVL.

This clone was seen a single time. At the DNA level, this CDR3 is encoded by other sequences in the same sample as well. The chain has TRBV5-8 and TRBJ1-4, with D uncertain. The ends were cut back, 0 bases at V and 5 bases at J, with 5 bases in the middle. The CDR3 covers 13 residues. Germline assignment: CDR1 SGHTS and CDR2 YDEGEE. The CDR3 loop is CASSLVRNEKLFF. CDR3 bases: TGTGCCAGCAGCTTGGTCCGGAATGAAAAACTGTTTTTT.

The rearrangement links TRBV7-6 to TRBJ1-1; D gene ambiguous. Trimming removed 5 bases at V and 3 bases at J, with 10 bases between. This CDR3 has 13 residues. Germline V lookup: CDR1 SGHVS, CDR2 FNYEAQ. The CDR3 region has the DNA TGTGCCAGCAGCCCCAACCGGGACACTGAAGCTTTCTTT. Its protein is CASSPNRDTEAFF. The variable domain in full, with the rest retrieved from reference TRBV7-6 and TRBJ1-1, is GAGVSQSPRYKVTKRGQDVALRCDPISGHVSLYWYRQALGQGPEFLTYFNYEAQQDKSGLPNDRFSAERPEGSISTLTIQRTEQRDSAMYRCASSPNRDTEAFFGQGTRLTVV.

The chain employs TRBV28 and TRBJ2-5; D is unresolved. This CDR3 contains 12 residues. Germline V lookup: CDR1 MDHEN, CDR2 SYDVKM. V lost 5 bases and J 5 bases, leaving 9 bases between the germline ends. CDR3 in amino acids: CASSPVSETQYF. In DNA, the CDR3 is TGTGCCAGCAGTCCCGTAAGTGAGACCCAGTACTTC.

This chain connects TRBV5-8 to TRBJ2-7; weak D call: TRBD2 (5 bases). V dropped 7 bases and J dropped 5 bases, with 19 bases sitting between them. This CDR3 is built from 14 residues. Germline V lookup: CDR1 SGHTS, CDR2 YDEGEE. In DNA form, the CDR3 reads TGTGCCAGCTCCCTTCGAGGGTTAACTAACGAGCAGTACTTC. Encoded protein: CASSLRGLTNEQYF.

This chain links TRBV14 with TRBJ2-3; a possible D gene is TRBD2 (5 bases). Trimming took 4 bases from V and 0 from J, leaving 11 bases between them. Germline CDR1 reads SGHDN; CDR2 reads FVKESK. CDR3 length: 15 amino acids. The CDR3, as DNA: TGTGCCAGCAGCCGTAGCGCCGTGAGCACAGATACGCAGTATTTT. Translation gives CASSRSAVSTDTQYF.

This clone was recorded only once. The chain is built from TRBV6-1 and TRBJ2-2, with 12 bases fitting TRBD2. The CDR3 has 15 amino acids. The ends lost 6 bases at V and 4 bases at J; junction bases unmatched: 3. CDR1 is MNHNS, CDR2 SASEGT, per germline. CDR3 loop: CASSLLAGGTGELFF. CDR3 bases: TGTGCCAGCAGCCTACTAGCGGGAGGCACCGGGGAGCTGTTTTTT.

This chain joins TRBV7-9 and TRBJ2-3; a weak D match, TRBD1 (5 bases). Looked up from germline, CDR1 is SEHNR and CDR2 is FQNEAQ (reference sequence). This CDR3 has 13 residues. The V gene lost 1 base and the J gene lost 10 bases, with 12 bases spanning the gap. Here the CDR3 reads CASSLEGLGAQYF. The CDR3 coding sequence is TGTGCCAGCAGCTTAGAGGGGCTAGGCGCGCAGTATTTT. Complete variable domain (other parts from reference TRBV7-9 and TRBJ2-3): DTGVSQNPRHKITKRGQNVTFRCDPISEHNRLYWYRQTLGQGPEFLTYFQNEAQLEKSRLLSDRFSAERPKGSFSTLEIQRTEQGDSAMYLCASSLEGLGAQYFGPGTRLTVL.

In DNA form, the CDR3 reads TGTGCCAGCAGCACCCTGACAGGGGGCCAGTTCTTC. It is translated as CASSTLTGGQFF. This rearrangement joins TRBV9 to TRBJ2-1, with 10 bases aligning to TRBD1. Per the germline V gene, CDR1 is SGDLS and CDR2 is YYNGEE. The CDR3 length is 12 residues. J lost 13 bases, V lost 4 bases, and 5 bases had no gene match. Looking up the rest from reference TRBV9 and TRBJ2-1 gives the full variable domain: DSGVTQTPKHLITATGQRVTLRCSPRSGDLSVYWYQQSLDQGLQFLIQYYNGEERAKGNILERFSAQQFPDLHSELNLSSLELGDSALYFCASSTLTGGQFFGPGTRLTVL.

Only a few counts were recorded for this clone. The same CDR3 is also encoded by other DNA sequences in this sample. The rearrangement uses TRBV28 and TRBJ2-7; unclear D gene. This CDR3 comprises 11 residues. Between the trimmed V and J ends, which lost 6 bases and 4 bases, there was a span of 7 bases. Germline CDR1 and CDR2: MDHEN and SYDVKM. The CDR3 region is CASSLTYEQYF. The CDR3 DNA follows: TGTGCCAGCAGCCTCACTTACGAGCAGTACTTC.

This chain uses TRBV5-1 with TRBJ1-3; no reliable D call. Trimming took 4 bases from V and 0 from J, leaving 14 bases between them. Germline V gives CDR1 SGHRS, CDR2 YFSETQ. This CDR3 is built from 16 residues. Here the CDR3 DNA reads TGCGCCAGCAGCCCGGGTGGTACGGACTCTGGAAACACCATATATTTT. It encodes CASSPGGTDSGNTIYF.

This clone is a singleton in its sample. The chain is built from TRBV2 and TRBJ2-5, with 7 bases aligning to TRBD2. The germline V gene has CDR1 SNHLY and CDR2 FYNNEI. The junction had 10 bases not matched to a gene; V was cut back by 8 bases and J by 4 bases. The CDR3 has 14 amino acids. This CDR3 reads CASAGGGPVETQYF. The CDR3, as DNA: TGTGCCAGCGCTGGGGGAGGGCCGGTAGAGACCCAGTACTTC.

This clone was counted a single time. The chain combines TRBV5-1 with TRBJ2-6; 8 bases agree with TRBD2. Losses at the gene ends were 7 bases for V and 0 bases for J; bases not matched to a gene: 6. Germline assignment: CDR1 SGHRS and CDR2 YFSETQ. This CDR3 contains 16 residues. CDR3 loop: CASLPGRASGANVLTF. The DNA for the CDR3 is TGCGCCAGCCTGCCCGGGAGGGCCTCTGGGGCCAACGTCCTGACTTTC.

This rearrangement joins TRBV11-1 to TRBJ1-1; TRBD1 matches 7 bases. Germline V lookup: CDR1 SGHAT, CDR2 FQDESV (reference sequence). V trimming: 2 bases; J trimming: 3 bases; junction bases outside the gene matches: 3. This CDR3 is 14 amino acids long. The DNA for the CDR3 is TGTGCCAGCAGCTTAAGACAGGGTTACACTGAAGCTTTCTTT. Translating it yields CASSLRQGYTEAFF.

The chain has TRBV7-2 and TRBJ2-3; D remains unclear. The germline V gene has CDR1 SGHTA and CDR2 FQGNSA. The CDR3 totals 13 residues. The V end lost 11 bases, the J end lost 1 base, and 13 bases lay between the germline ends. CDR3 loop: CAPIRPRTDTQYF. CDR3 DNA sequence: TGTGCCCCCATAAGGCCCCGCACAGATACGCAGTATTTT.

The chain combines TRBV7-9 with TRBJ2-5; 12 positions agree with TRBD2. The germline V gene has CDR1 SEHNR and CDR2 FQNEAQ (reference sequence). The CDR3 contains 16 residues. V lost 1 base and J lost 5; bases outside the gene matches: 5. The chain's CDR3 is CASSLGLAGDMETQYF. The CDR3 bases are TGTGCCAGCAGCTTAGGACTAGCGGGAGACATGGAGACCCAGTACTTC.